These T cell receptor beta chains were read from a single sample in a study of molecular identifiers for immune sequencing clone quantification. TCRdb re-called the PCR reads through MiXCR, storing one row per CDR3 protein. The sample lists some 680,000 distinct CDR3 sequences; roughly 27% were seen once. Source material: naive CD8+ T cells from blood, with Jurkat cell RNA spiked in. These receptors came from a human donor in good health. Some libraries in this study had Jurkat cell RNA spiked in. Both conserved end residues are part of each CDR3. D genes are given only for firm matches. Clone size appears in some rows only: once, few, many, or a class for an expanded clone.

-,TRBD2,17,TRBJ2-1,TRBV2,CASSEAPVGLAGSEQFF,TGTGCCAGCAGTGAAGCGCCGGTGGGACTAGCGGGAAGTGAGCAGTTCTTC
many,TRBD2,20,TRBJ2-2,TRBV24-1,CATRPRTSGEPEPNTGELFF,TGTGCCACCAGACCAAGGACTAGCGGGGAACCCGAACCGAACACCGGGGAGCTGTTTTTT
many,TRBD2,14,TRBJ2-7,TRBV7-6,CASSLDSGSYEQYF,TGTGCCAGCAGCTTAGATAGCGGGAGTTACGAGCAGTACTTC
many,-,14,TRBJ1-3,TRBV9,CASSTGNSGNTIYF,TGTGCCAGCAGCACGGGGAACTCTGGAAACACCATATATTTT
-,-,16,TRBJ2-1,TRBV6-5,CASRATGFVTYNEQFF,TGTGCCAGCAGGGCAACAGGGTTTGTCACCTACAATGAGCAGTTCTTC
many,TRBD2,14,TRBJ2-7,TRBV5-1,CASRLAGKGYEQYF,TGCGCCAGCCGACTAGCGGGGAAGGGCTACGAGCAGTACTTC
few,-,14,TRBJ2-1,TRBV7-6,CASSFSYRRQEQFF,TGTGCCAGCAGCTTCTCTTACCGTCGACAGGAGCAGTTCTTC
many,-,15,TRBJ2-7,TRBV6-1,CASSGVTSGVYEQYF,TGTGCCAGCAGTGGAGTCACATCAGGAGTCTACGAGCAGTACTTC
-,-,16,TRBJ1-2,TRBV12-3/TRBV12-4,CASSSAMTVADGGYTF,TGTGCCAGCAGTTCTGCCATGACAGTTGCCGATGGGGGCTACACCTTC
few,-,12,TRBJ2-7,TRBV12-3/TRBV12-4,CASSSDSDEQYF,TGTGCCAGCAGTTCGGACAGCGACGAGCAGTACTTC
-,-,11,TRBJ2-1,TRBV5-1,CVSSLANEQFF,TGCGTCAGCAGCTTGGCCAATGAGCAGTTCTTC